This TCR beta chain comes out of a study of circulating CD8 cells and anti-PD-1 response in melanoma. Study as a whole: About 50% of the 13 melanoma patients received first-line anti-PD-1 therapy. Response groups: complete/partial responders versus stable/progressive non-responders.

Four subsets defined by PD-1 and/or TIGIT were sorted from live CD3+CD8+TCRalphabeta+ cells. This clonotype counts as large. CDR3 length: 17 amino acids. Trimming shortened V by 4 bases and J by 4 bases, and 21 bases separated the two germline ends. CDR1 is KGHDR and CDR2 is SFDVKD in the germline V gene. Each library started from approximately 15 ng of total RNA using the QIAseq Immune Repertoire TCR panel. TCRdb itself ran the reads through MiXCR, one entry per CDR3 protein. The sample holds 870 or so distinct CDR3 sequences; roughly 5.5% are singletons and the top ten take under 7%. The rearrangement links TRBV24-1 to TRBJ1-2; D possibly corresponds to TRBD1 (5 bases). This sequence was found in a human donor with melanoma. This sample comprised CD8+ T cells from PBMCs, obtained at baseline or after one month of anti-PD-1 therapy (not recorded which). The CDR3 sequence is CATSEGFRAGRGYGYTF. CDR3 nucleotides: TGTGCCACCAGTGAGGGTTTTCGGGCAGGGCGAGGCTATGGCTACACCTTC.